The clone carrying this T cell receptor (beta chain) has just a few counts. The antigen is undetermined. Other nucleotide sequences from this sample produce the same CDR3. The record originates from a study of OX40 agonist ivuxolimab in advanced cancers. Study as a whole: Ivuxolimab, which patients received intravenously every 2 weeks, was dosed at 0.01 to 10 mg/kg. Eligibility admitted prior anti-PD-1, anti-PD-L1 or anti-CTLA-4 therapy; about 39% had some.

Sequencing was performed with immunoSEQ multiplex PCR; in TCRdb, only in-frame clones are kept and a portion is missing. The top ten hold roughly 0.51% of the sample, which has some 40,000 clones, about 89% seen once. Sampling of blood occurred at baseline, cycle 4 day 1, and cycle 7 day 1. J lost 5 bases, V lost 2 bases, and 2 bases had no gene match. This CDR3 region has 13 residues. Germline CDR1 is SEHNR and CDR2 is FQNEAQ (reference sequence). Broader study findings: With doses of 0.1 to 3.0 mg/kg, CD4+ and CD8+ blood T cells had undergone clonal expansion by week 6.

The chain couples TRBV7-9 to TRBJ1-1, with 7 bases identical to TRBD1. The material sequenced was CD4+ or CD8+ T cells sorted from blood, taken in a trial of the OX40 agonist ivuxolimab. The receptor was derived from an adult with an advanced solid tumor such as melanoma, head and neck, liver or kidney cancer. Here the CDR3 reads CASSLQGGTEAFF. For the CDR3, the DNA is TGTGCCAGCAGCTTACAGGGGGGGACTGAAGCTTTCTTT.